The 28 T cell receptor beta chains presented below share a single source sample, sequenced in a study of blood T cell repertoires in COVID-19. Produced via immunoSEQ multiplex PCR; TCRdb's table is partial and in-frame only. Of approximately 150,000 clones in the sample, approximately 90% were seen once. The sample consisted of peripheral blood. These receptors all stem from a man aged 50 or older who had recovered from COVID-19.

CDR3 loop: CASSRRDRGQETQYF. The CDR3 coding sequence is TGTGCCAGCAGCAGAAGGGACAGGGGCCAAGAGACCCAGTACTTC. The J gene is TRBJ2-5, the V gene TRBV5-4; 10 bases match TRBD1. Trimming removed 4 bases from V and 1 base from J; junction bases left unmatched: 4. Germline V gene lookup returns CDR1 SGHNT and CDR2 YYREEE (reference sequence). The CDR3 extends over 15 amino acids.

This clone showed up just once. V and J are TRBV9 and TRBJ1-4; a possible D gene is TRBD1 (5 bases). This CDR3 spans 15 amino acids. Germline V lookup: CDR1 SGDLS, CDR2 YYNGEE. Trimming took off 4 bases at V and 4 bases at J, with 14 bases between the two ends. The CDR3 sequence: CASSPHRILNEKLFF. Here the CDR3 DNA reads TGTGCCAGCAGCCCCCACAGGATCCTTAATGAAAAACTGTTTTTT.

V and J are TRBV6-5 and TRBJ1-6; possible D gene TRBD1, 6 bases. Per germline, CDR1 MNHEY and CDR2 SVGAGI. The CDR3 totals 15 residues. The V and J ends lost 2 bases and 6 bases respectively, with 11 bases between them. CDR3 sequence reads: CASSYGQGINSPLHF. The CDR3 DNA sequence: TGTGCCAGCAGTTACGGTCAGGGGATTAATTCACCCCTCCACTTT.

The DNA of the CDR3 is TGTGCCAGCAGCCAGTTGGGCGGGAGAGGGCCAGATACGCAGTATTTT. It codes for CASSQLGGRGPDTQYF. The rearrangement links TRBV5-5 to TRBJ2-3, with 7 positions matching TRBD2. The CDR3 covers 16 residues. V was clipped by 4 bases and J by 4 bases; unmatched bases: 12. The V gene's germline CDR1 is SGHKS and CDR2 YYEKEE (reference sequence).

The chain joins TRBV3-1 (or the pseudogene TRBV3-2) to TRBJ2-7; tentative D call: TRBD2 (6 bases). CDR1 and CDR2 (germline): LGHDT, YNNKEL (reference sequence). The CDR3 is 12 residues long. V was pared by 2 bases and J by 6 bases, with 8 bases between. The CDR3 coding sequence is TGTGCCAGCAGCCAACTGGGGGGCGAGCAGTACTTC. It specifies CASSQLGGEQYF.

The rearrangement joins TRBV7-9 to TRBJ2-7, with a tentative D call TRBD1 (6 bases). The CDR3 is 15 amino acids. Germline assignment: CDR1 SEHNR and CDR2 FQNEAQ (reference sequence). Trimming removed 5 bases from V and 0 bases from J, with 14 bases in between. CDR3 nucleotides: TGTGCCAGCAGCCCTCGGACAGTTCTCTCCTACGAGCAGTACTTC. Amino acids: CASSPRTVLSYEQYF.

The chain uses TRBV7-9 and TRBJ2-7; the D gene is possibly TRBD1 (5 bases). This CDR3 is 17 amino acids long. Trimming shortened V by 5 bases and J by 4 bases, and 24 bases separated the two germline ends. In germline, CDR1 is SEHNR, CDR2 FQNEAQ (reference sequence). The CDR3 is CASSQGSLGEDPYEQYF. The DNA of the CDR3 is TGTGCCAGCAGCCAGGGATCCCTCGGCGAGGATCCTTACGAGCAGTACTTC.

V gene TRBV6-2 or TRBV6-3 combines with J gene TRBJ2-7, with TRBD2 as a possible D gene (5 bases). CDR3 length equals 17 residues. The germline CDR1 and CDR2 sequences are MNHEY and SVGEGT. The V and J ends lost 2 bases and 5 bases respectively, with 22 bases between them. In DNA, the CDR3 is TGTGCCAGCAGTTACACAGAATGGGTTGGAGGATTGGACGAGCAGTACTTC. Its translation is CASSYTEWVGGLDEQYF.

J is TRBJ1-3 and V is TRBV13; 7 bases fit TRBD1. CDR1 and CDR2 (germline): PRHDT, FYEKMQ (reference sequence). Trimming took 5 bases from V and 2 from J; bases not matched to a gene: 6. The CDR3 runs to 15 residues. The CDR3 nucleotides are TGTGCCAGCAGCAGAGACAGGGTGGCTGGAAACACCATATATTTT. Its translation: CASSRDRVAGNTIYF.

V gene TRBV30 combines with J gene TRBJ1-1; TRBD1 agrees at 7 bases. CDR1 is GTSNPN, CDR2 SVGIG, per germline (reference sequence). The CDR3 runs to 15 residues. V was clipped by 0 bases and J by 0 bases; unmatched bases: 4. The CDR3 DNA sequence: TGTGCCTGGAGTGTCCCCGGGACAGTGAACACTGAAGCTTTCTTT. Translated, it gives CAWSVPGTVNTEAFF.

The chain combines TRBV18 with TRBJ1-1, with 8 nucleotides matching TRBD1. V lost 1 base and J lost 5; bases outside the gene matches: 6. Germline CDR1 KGHSH, CDR2 LQKENI. CDR3 length: 15 amino acids. CDR3 DNA: TGTGCCAGCTCACCACTGGACAGGGCGGGGACTGAAGCTTTCTTT. It specifies CASSPLDRAGTEAFF.

The chain joins TRBV7-2 to TRBJ2-7; TRBD1 is a possible D gene (5 bases). The CDR3 contains 13 residues. Germline CDR1 reads SGHTA; CDR2 reads FQGNSA. V lost 5 bases, J lost 3 bases, and 11 bases lay in between. The CDR3 is CASSKDTIYEQYF. CDR3 DNA sequence: TGTGCCAGCAGCAAGGACACGATCTACGAGCAGTACTTC.

J is TRBJ2-1 and V is TRBV7-9; 8 positions agree with TRBD2. Germline CDR1 is SEHNR and CDR2 is FQNEAQ (reference sequence). This CDR3 has 17 amino acids. The V and J ends lost 5 bases and 7 bases, in that order; junction bases with no gene match: 16. The CDR3 bases are TGTGCCAGCAGCCCGGCCATTCCGGGAGGGCCGCGGAATGAGCAGTTCTTC. This translates into CASSPAIPGGPRNEQFF.

Only one count was recorded for this clone. V usage is TRBV4-3 and J usage is TRBJ2-3; TRBD2 matches 10 bases. The CDR3 runs to 15 residues. The V and J ends lost 4 bases and 3 bases, in that order; junction bases with no gene match: 4. Germline CDR1 reads LGHNA; CDR2 reads YSLEER. In nucleotides, the CDR3 is TGCGCCAGCAGCCCTTTTAGCGGGAGGACAGATACGCAGTATTTT. Encoded protein: CASSPFSGRTDTQYF.

This chain uses TRBV4-2 with TRBJ2-3, with 10 bases fitting TRBD2. From germline, CDR1 is LGHNA and CDR2 YNFKEQ. The CDR3 is made up of 15 amino acids. V lost 4 bases and J lost 1; bases outside the gene matches: 2. The CDR3 loop reads CASSPSGGGTDTQYF. CDR3 sequence (DNA): TGTGCCAGCAGCCCTAGCGGGGGCGGCACAGATACGCAGTATTTT.

This sequence joins TRBV10-2 and TRBJ2-2; 11 nucleotides match TRBD2. After removal of 7 bases from V and 2 bases from J, the junction contained 9 bases not matched to a gene. From germline, CDR1 is WSHSY and CDR2 SAAADI. The CDR3 loop spans 17 amino acids. The CDR3 protein is CASTLSTSGRNTGELFF. CDR3 in DNA: TGCGCCAGCACCCTAAGCACTAGCGGGAGAAACACCGGGGAGCTGTTTTTT.

The genes are TRBV7-8 and TRBJ2-3; the match to TRBD2 covers 7 bases. Trimming took 6 bases from V and 4 from J; bases not matched to a gene: 1. The CDR3 extends over 12 amino acids. Germline V lookup: CDR1 SGHVS, CDR2 FQNEAQ. CDR3 sequence reads: CASRAGADTQYF. Written as DNA, the CDR3 is TGTGCCAGCAGGGCGGGGGCAGATACGCAGTATTTT. Complete variable domain (other parts from reference TRBV7-8 and TRBJ2-3): GAGVSQSPRYKVAKRGQDVALRCDPISGHVSLFWYQQALGQGPEFLTYFQNEAQLDKSGLPSDRFFAERPEGSVSTLKIQRTQQEDSAVYLCASRAGADTQYFGPGTRLTVL.

This chain joins TRBV2 and TRBJ1-2; 7 nucleotides line up with TRBD1. Germline V CDR1 and CDR2: SNHLY, FYNNEI. There are 14 residues in the CDR3. V shed 7 bases, J shed 1 base, and the junction held 6 bases outside the gene matches. DNA of the CDR3: TGTGCCAGCACCCGGGCAGGGGGTAACTATGGCTACACCTTC. Protein: CASTRAGGNYGYTF.

The chain has TRBV5-6 and TRBJ2-1, with 14 bases matching TRBD2. The CDR3 sequence is 19 residues long. Germline CDR1 is SGHDT and CDR2 is YYEEEE. Trimming took 3 bases from V and 0 from J; bases not matched to a gene: 8. In DNA form, the CDR3 reads TGTGCCAGCAGCTCGGGACTAGCGGGAGCCCCATTCTCCTACAATGAGCAGTTCTTC. Its translation is CASSSGLAGAPFSYNEQFF.

The V and J genes are TRBV19 and TRBJ1-5, with 9 bases that match TRBD1. CDR3 length: 15 residues. CDR1 is LNHDA and CDR2 is SQIVND in the germline V gene (reference sequence). V trimming: 5 bases; J trimming: 6 bases; junction bases outside the gene matches: 8. The CDR3 DNA follows: TGTGCCAGTAGTCGTCAGGGGACAGGGACTCAGCCCCAGCATTTT. It yields the protein CASSRQGTGTQPQHF.

The chain joins TRBV7-3 to TRBJ1-1, with D possibly TRBD1 on 6 matching bases. V lost 2 bases to trimming and J lost 1 base, with 8 bases between them. CDR3 length: 14 amino acids. Germline CDR1 and CDR2: SGHTA and FQGTGA. The CDR3 DNA follows: TGTGCCAGCAGCTTAGGGGGCTGGAACACTGAAGCTTTCTTT. Translation gives CASSLGGWNTEAFF. The full variable domain, completed using reference TRBV7-3 and TRBJ1-1, is GAGVSQTPSNKVTEKGKYVELRCDPISGHTALYWYRQSLGQGPEFLIYFQGTGAADDSGLPNDRFFAVRPEGSVSTLKIQRTERGDSAVYLCASSLGGWNTEAFFGQGTRLTVV.

The V gene is TRBV9, the J gene TRBJ1-1; D call uncertain. Germline-derived CDR1 and CDR2 are SGDLS and YYNGEE. The CDR3 covers 15 residues. Trimming stripped 0 bases from V and 7 bases from J, with 16 bases between. In nucleotides, the CDR3 is TGTGCCAGCAGCGTAGATGGTGGAGATTTCTATGAAGCTTTCTTT. This gives the protein CASSVDGGDFYEAFF.

The J gene is TRBJ2-4, the V gene TRBV7-3; 7 positions match TRBD1. The germline V gene has CDR1 SGHTA and CDR2 FQGTGA. With V trimmed by 0 bases and J by 8 bases, 13 bases remained unmatched. The CDR3 has 17 residues. The CDR3 DNA reads as TGTGCCAGCAGCTTAACGGGCCCCAGGGGGTGGGCGGACATTCAGTACTTC. Its translation: CASSLTGPRGWADIQYF.

This chain links TRBV6-2 or TRBV6-3 with TRBJ2-1; 7 bases are shared with TRBD2. Per germline, CDR1 MNHEY and CDR2 SVGEGT. V trimming: 3 bases; J trimming: 6 bases; junction bases outside the gene matches: 5. There are 14 residues in the CDR3. The CDR3 DNA reads as TGTGCCAGCAGTTATTCCGGGGGGAGCAATGAGCAGTTCTTC. As protein: CASSYSGGSNEQFF.

This clone was counted a single time. V is TRBV11-2 and J is TRBJ2-3; D might be TRBD1 (6 bases). Germline values: CDR1 SGHAT, CDR2 FQNNGV. CDR3 length: 18 residues. V gave up 5 bases and J gave up 2 bases, with 23 bases separating them. CDR3 residues: CASSAGTTFSWATDTQYF. The CDR3 DNA reads TGTGCCAGCAGCGCCGGGACAACGTTTTCCTGGGCCACAGATACGCAGTATTTT.

The rearrangement uses TRBV3-1 (or the pseudogene TRBV3-2) and TRBJ2-7, with D perhaps matching TRBD2 (6 bases). V was cut by 4 bases and J by 2 bases, with 12 bases left in between. Germline lookup yields CDR1 LGHDT and CDR2 YNNKEL (reference sequence). The length of the CDR3 is 14 residues. CDR3 sequence (DNA): TGTGCCAGCAGCCGGCGCGGGGAAGCCTACGAGCAGTACTTC. Its translation is CASSRRGEAYEQYF.

The chain joins TRBV30 to TRBJ2-5, with D maybe TRBD1 (5 bases). The germline V gene encodes CDR1 GTSNPN and CDR2 SVGIG (reference sequence). The CDR3 runs to 13 residues. V was trimmed by 0 bases and J by 5 bases, leaving 10 bases between them. The CDR3 nucleotides are TGTGCCTGGAGTGTACAGGAGAGGGAGACCCAGTACTTC. Translating gives CAWSVQERETQYF.

V is TRBV7-9 and J is TRBJ1-1; no firm D call. Trimming pared 3 bases from V and 5 bases from J, leaving 13 bases between. The germline gives CDR1 SEHNR, CDR2 FQNEAQ (reference sequence). The CDR3 loop spans 14 amino acids. CDR3 bases: TGTGCCAGCAGCTTTTCCGGGAGGATTACTGAAGCTTTCTTT. The encoded protein is CASSFSGRITEAFF.